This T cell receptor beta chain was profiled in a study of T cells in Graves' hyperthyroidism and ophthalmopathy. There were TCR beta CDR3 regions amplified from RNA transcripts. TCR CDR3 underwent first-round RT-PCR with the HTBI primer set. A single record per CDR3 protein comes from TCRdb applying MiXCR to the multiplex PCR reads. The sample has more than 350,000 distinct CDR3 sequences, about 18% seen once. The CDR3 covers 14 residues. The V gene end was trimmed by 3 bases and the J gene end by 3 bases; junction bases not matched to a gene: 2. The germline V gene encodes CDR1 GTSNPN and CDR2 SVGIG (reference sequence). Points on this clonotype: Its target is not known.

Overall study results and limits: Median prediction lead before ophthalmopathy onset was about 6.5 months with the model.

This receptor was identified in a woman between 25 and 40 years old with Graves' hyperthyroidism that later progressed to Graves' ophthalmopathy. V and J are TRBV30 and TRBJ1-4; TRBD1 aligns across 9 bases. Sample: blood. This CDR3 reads CAWSRQGANEKLFF. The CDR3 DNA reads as TGTGCCTGGAGCCGACAGGGGGCTAATGAAAAACTGTTTTTT.